This T cell receptor beta chain emerged from a study of blood T cell repertoires in COVID-19. Study-level background: Donors in the United States, Italy and Spain gave samples during acute or convalescent COVID-19. PBMCs, B-cell-depleted T cells, or T cells were the source of the cDNA or gDNA that made up the material.

This clone was found once. The CDR3 loop spans 14 amino acids. Trimming cost V 1 base and J 4 bases, with 10 bases left between them. CDR1 is SGHTA, CDR2 FQGNSA, per germline. As processed by the authors: Using reference gene primer amplification, nucleated cell counts were estimated. Sequencing used immunoSEQ multiplex PCR; TCRdb keeps in-frame clones, though not all of them. V and J calls and clone size are those listed in that table; D and trimming were worked out from the DNA. Of about 140,000 clones detected, roughly 80% appear once; the ten largest clones hold roughly 8.6%. The chain recombines TRBV7-2 with TRBJ1-2; D is possibly TRBD1 (5 bases). The sample consisted of peripheral blood. The source of this sequence is a woman in her fifties or sixties with active or convalescent COVID-19. CDR3 in amino acids: CASSLVGDSYGYTF. CDR3 coding DNA: TGTGCCAGCAGCTTAGTAGGGGATAGCTATGGCTACACCTTC.